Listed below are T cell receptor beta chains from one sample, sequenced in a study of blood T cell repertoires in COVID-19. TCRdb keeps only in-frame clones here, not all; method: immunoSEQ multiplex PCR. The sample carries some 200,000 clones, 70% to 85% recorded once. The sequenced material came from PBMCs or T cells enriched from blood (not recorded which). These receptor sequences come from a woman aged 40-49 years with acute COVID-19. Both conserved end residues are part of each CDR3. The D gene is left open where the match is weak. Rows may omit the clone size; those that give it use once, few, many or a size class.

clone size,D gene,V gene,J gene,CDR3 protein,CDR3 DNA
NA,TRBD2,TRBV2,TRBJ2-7,CASRRLAGHSYEQYF,TGTGCCAGCAGACGACTAGCGGGCCACTCCTACGAGCAGTACTTC
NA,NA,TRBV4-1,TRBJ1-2,CASSQDPGLSYGYTF,TGCGCCAGCAGCCAAGATCCAGGGCTAAGCTATGGCTACACCTTC
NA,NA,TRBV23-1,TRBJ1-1,CASSPLGLVLNTEAFF,TGCGCCAGCAGTCCCCTTGGACTTGTATTGAACACTGAAGCTTTCTTT
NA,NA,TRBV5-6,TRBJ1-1,CASSLVGPGNTEAFF,TGTGCCAGCAGCTTGGTGGGGCCTGGGAACACTGAAGCTTTCTTT
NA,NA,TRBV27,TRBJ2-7,CASSFFGQPREQYF,NA
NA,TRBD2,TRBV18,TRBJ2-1,CASSLLAGQNNEQFF,TGTGCCAGCTCACTCCTAGCGGGACAAAACAATGAGCAGTTCTTC
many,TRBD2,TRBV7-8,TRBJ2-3,CASSLGPSGTQYF,TGTGCCAGCAGCTTAGGGCCTAGCGGTACGCAGTATTTT
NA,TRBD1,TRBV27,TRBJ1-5,CASSLSRTGYKRNQPQHF,TGTGCCAGCAGTTTAAGCCGGACAGGGTATAAGCGCAATCAGCCCCAGCATTTT
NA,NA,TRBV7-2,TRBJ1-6,CASSPQAYNSPLHF,TGTGCCAGCAGCCCCCAGGCTTACAATTCACCCCTCCACTTT
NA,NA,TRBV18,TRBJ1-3,CASSPIQGPRSSGNTIYF,TGTGCCAGCTCACCAATCCAGGGCCCCAGGAGCTCTGGAAACACCATATATTTT
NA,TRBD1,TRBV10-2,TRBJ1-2,CASLDRGRSANYGYTF,TGCGCCAGCCTTGACAGGGGAAGAAGTGCGAACTATGGCTACACCTTC
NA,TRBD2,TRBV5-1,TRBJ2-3,CASSLGGIAGADTQYF,TGCGCCAGCAGCTTAGGGGGAATAGCGGGAGCAGATACGCAGTATTTT
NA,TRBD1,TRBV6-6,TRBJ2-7,CASSYRQGVLPGEQYF,TGTGCCAGCAGTTACCGACAGGGGGTACTTCCTGGCGAGCAGTACTTC
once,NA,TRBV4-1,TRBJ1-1,CASSQGLPNTEAFF,TGCGCCAGCAGCCAGGGACTGCCTAACACTGAAGCTTTCTTT
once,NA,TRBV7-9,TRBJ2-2,CASSPYTGELFF,TGTGCCAGCAGCCCGTATACCGGGGAGCTGTTTTTT
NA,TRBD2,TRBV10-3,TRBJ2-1,CAISGGRAVNEQFF,TGTGCCATCAGTGGCGGGAGGGCCGTCAATGAGCAGTTCTTC
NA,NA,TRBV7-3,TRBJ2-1,CASSPYEASFGYNEQFF,TGTGCCAGCAGCCCATACGAGGCTAGCTTCGGCTACAATGAGCAGTTCTTC
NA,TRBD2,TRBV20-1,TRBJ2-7,CSASERASGSGGEQYF,TGCAGTGCTAGTGAGAGGGCTAGCGGGAGCGGCGGGGAGCAGTACTTC
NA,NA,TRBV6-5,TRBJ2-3,CASSYLGVGTDTQYF,TGTGCCAGCAGTTACCTCGGTGTGGGCACAGATACGCAGTATTTT
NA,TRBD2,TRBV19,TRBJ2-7,CASSVSGRQYEQYF,TGTGCCAGTAGTGTTAGCGGGAGGCAATACGAGCAGTACTTC
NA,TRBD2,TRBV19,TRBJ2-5,CASTDTSGRAGKTQYF,TGTGCCAGTACCGACACTAGCGGGAGGGCCGGTAAGACCCAGTACTTC